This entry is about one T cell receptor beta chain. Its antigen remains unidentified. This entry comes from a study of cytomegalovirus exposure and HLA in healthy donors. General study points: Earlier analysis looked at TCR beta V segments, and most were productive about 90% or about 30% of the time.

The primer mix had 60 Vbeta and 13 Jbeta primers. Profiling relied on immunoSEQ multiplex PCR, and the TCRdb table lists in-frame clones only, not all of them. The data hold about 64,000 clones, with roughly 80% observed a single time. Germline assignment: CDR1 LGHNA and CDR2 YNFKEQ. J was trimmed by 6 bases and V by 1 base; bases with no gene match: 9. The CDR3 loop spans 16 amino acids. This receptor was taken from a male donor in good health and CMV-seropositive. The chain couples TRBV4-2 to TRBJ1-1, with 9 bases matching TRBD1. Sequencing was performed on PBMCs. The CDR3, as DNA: TGTGCCAGCAGCCAAGGGGCAAGGACAGGGGCTTCTGAAGCTTTCTTT. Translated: CASSQGARTGASEAFF.